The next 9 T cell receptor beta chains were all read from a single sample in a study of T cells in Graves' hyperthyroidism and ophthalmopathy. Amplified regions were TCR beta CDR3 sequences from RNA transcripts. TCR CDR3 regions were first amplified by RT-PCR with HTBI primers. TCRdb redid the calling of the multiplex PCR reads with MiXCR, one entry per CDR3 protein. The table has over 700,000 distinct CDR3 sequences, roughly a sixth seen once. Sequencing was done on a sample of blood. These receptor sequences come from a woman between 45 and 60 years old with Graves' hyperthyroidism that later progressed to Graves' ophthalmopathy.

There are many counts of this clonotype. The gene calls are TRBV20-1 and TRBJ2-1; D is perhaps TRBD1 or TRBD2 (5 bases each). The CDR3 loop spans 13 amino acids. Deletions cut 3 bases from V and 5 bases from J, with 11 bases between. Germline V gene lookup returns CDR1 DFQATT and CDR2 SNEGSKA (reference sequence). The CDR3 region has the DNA TGCAGTGCTAGCGGGGACCGAAACAATGAGCAGTTCTTC. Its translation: CSASGDRNNEQFF.

CDR3 loop: CASKPDRGQQYF. For the CDR3, the DNA is TGTGCCAGCAAACCGGACAGGGGACAGCAGTACTTC. The chain combines TRBV27 with TRBJ2-7; TRBD1 matches at 9 bases. V lost 7 bases to trimming and J lost 8 bases; unmatched junction nucleotides: 6. CDR3 length equals 12 residues. Germline CDR1 MNHEY, CDR2 SMNVEV (reference sequence).

CDR3 region: CASSERTSPDTQYF. The CDR3 DNA is TGCGCCAGCAGTGAAAGGACCTCCCCAGATACGCAGTATTTT. This chain uses TRBV10-2 with TRBJ2-3; D remains ambiguous. CDR1 WSHSY and CDR2 SAAADI come from the germline V gene. This CDR3 is 14 amino acids long. The germline V and J ends were trimmed by 3 bases and 4 bases, with 11 bases remaining between them.

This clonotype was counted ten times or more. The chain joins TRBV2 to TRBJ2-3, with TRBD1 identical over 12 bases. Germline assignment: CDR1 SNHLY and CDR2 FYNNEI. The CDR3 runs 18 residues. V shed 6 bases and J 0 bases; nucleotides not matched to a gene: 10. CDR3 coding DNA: TGTGCCAGCAGCCGTCCCGGGACAGGGGGCGCGAGCACAGATACGCAGTATTTT. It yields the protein CASSRPGTGGASTDTQYF.

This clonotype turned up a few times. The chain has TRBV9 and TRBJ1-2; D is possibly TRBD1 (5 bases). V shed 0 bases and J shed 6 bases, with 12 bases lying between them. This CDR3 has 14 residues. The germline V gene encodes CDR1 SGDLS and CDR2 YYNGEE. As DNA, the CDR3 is TGTGCCAGCAGCGTAGATGGCAGGGAGAATGGCTACACCTTC. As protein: CASSVDGRENGYTF.

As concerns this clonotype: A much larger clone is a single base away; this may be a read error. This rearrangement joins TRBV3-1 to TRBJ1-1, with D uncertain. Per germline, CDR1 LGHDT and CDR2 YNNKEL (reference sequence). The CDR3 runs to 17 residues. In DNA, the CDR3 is TGTCCCAGCAGCCAAGGGATACAGAGGAAAGGTTTGACTGAAGCTTTCTTT. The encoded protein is CPSSQGIQRKGLTEAFF. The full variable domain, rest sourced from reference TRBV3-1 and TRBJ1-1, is DTAVSQTPKYLVTQMGNDKSIKCEQNLGHDTMYWYKQDSKKFLKIMFSYNNKELIINETVPNRFSPKSPDKAHLNLHINSLELGDSAVYFCPSSQGIQRKGLTEAFFGQGTRLTVV.

This CDR3 is CASSTWTSEDTQYF. The DNA for the CDR3 is TGTGCCAGCAGCACCTGGACTAGCGAGGATACGCAGTATTTT. The rearrangement links TRBV12-3 or TRBV12-4 to TRBJ2-3; 9 nucleotides line up with TRBD2. J gave up 6 bases and V 6 bases, and 7 bases lay outside the gene matches. The CDR3 covers 14 residues.

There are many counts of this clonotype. CDR3 sequence: CASSHSTNEKLFF. The CDR3 nucleotides read TGTGCCAGCAGCCATTCAACTAATGAAAAACTGTTTTTT. The rearrangement joins TRBV3-1 to TRBJ1-4; unclear D gene. The V gene lost 3 bases and the J gene lost 0 bases, with 2 bases spanning the gap. The CDR3 is made up of 13 amino acids. The V gene's germline CDR1 is LGHDT and CDR2 YNNKEL (reference sequence).

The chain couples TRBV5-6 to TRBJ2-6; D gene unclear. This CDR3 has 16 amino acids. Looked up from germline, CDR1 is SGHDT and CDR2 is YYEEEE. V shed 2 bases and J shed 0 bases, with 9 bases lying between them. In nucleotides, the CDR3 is TGTGCCAGCAGCTTCCTGCCAAGCTCTGGGGCCAACGTCCTGACTTTC. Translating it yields CASSFLPSSGANVLTF.